These 21 T cell receptor beta chains came from one sample sequenced in a study of human T cells and chemical hapten exposure. Time point here: healthy volunteer bleed at 2 weeks. Unfractionated whole blood served as the source for total RNA extraction. From the RACE reads, TCRdb called clonotypes with MiXCR, one entry per CDR3 protein. Of 85,000 to 95,000 distinct CDR3 sequences listed, just under 9% were seen once; the top ten hold 2.9%. Sequences were obtained from whole blood. Receptor source: a female donor in good health. Some clones in this sample may be carry-over from other donors' samples.

The chain carries TRBV16 and TRBJ1-1; D call uncertain. The CDR3 is 13 amino acids. The V gene lost 0 bases and the J gene lost 5 bases, with 7 bases spanning the gap. Germline loops: CDR1 KGHSY, CDR2 FQNENV. CDR3 residues: CASSQSPGTEAFF. In DNA, the CDR3 is TGTGCCAGCAGCCAATCCCCAGGTACTGAAGCTTTCTTT.

The table lists this clonotype with many counts. This chain uses TRBV7-3 with TRBJ1-6; the D gene is possibly TRBD1 (5 bases). CDR1 is SGHTA, CDR2 FQGTGA, per germline. The CDR3 has 14 residues. Deletions cut 3 bases from V and 8 bases from J, with 11 bases between. The CDR3 DNA follows: TGTGCCAGCAGCTTGAGGGGCGGCTATTCACCCCTCCACTTT. Protein: CASSLRGGYSPLHF. Together with reference TRBV7-3 and TRBJ1-6, the CDR3 gives the full variable domain: GAGVSQTPSNKVTEKGKYVELRCDPISGHTALYWYRQSLGQGPEFLIYFQGTGAADDSGLPNDRFFAVRPEGSVSTLKIQRTERGDSAVYLCASSLRGGYSPLHFGNGTRLTVT.

The rearrangement joins TRBV28 to TRBJ1-4; D may be TRBD1 (5 bases). CDR1 MDHEN and CDR2 SYDVKM come from the germline V gene. The CDR3 extends over 15 amino acids. Trimming removed 5 bases from V and 8 bases from J, with 18 bases in between. The CDR3 coding sequence is TGTGCCAGCAGTGCGATGGACATCAACGACGAAAAACTGTTTTTT. This codes for CASSAMDINDEKLFF.

This clonotype showed up just a few times. The J gene is TRBJ1-4, the V gene TRBV7-9, with D uncertain. The germline V gene encodes CDR1 SEHNR and CDR2 FQNEAQ (reference sequence). This CDR3 contains 14 residues. V was trimmed by 5 bases and J by 7 bases, leaving 14 bases between them. CDR3 nucleotides: TGTGCCAGCAGCCCCCCCGGAGGTGGTGAAAAACTGTTTTTT. Protein sequence: CASSPPGGGEKLFF.

In its sample, this clonotype was seen a few times. The chain is built from TRBV3-1 and TRBJ1-2, with 7 nucleotides matching TRBD1. The V gene end was trimmed by 4 bases and the J gene end by 2 bases; junction bases not matched to a gene: 7. There are 15 residues in the CDR3. Germline CDR1 is LGHDT and CDR2 is YNNKEL (reference sequence). CDR3 sequence (DNA): TGTGCCAGCAGCCTCGCGGACAGGCACAACTATGGCTACACCTTC. This gives the protein CASSLADRHNYGYTF.

This clonotype was counted between two and nine times. This chain uses TRBV28 with TRBJ2-7; a possible D gene is TRBD1 (6 bases). The ends were cut back, 6 bases at V and 6 bases at J, with 24 bases in the middle. Germline CDR1 MDHEN, CDR2 SYDVKM. This CDR3 spans 16 amino acids. The CDR3, as DNA: TGTGCCAGCAGCTCCCCCCCGGGACACGGGATGGGCGAGCAGTACTTC. Translation gives CASSSPPGHGMGEQYF.

This clonotype was counted only a few times. This sequence joins TRBV7-9 and TRBJ1-4; the D gene is possibly TRBD1 (5 bases). The CDR3 is 15 residues long. V was trimmed by 5 bases and J by 5 bases, leaving 15 bases between them. Germline loops: CDR1 SEHNR, CDR2 FQNEAQ (reference sequence). DNA of the CDR3: TGTGCCAGCAGCCCTACGGGACGGCAGAATGAAAAACTGTTTTTT. Translation gives CASSPTGRQNEKLFF.

The chain employs TRBV6-5 and TRBJ2-5; maybe TRBD1 (5 bases). V was cut by 5 bases and J by 4 bases, with 17 bases left in between. The CDR3 is 15 residues long. Germline V gene data show CDR1 as MNHEY and CDR2 as SVGAGI. The CDR3 nucleotides are TGTGCCAGCAGTATGGGGATAGGGGCGAGAGAGACCCAGTACTTC. Its protein product is CASSMGIGARETQYF.

In its sample, this clonotype was seen many times. The rearrangement joins TRBV12-3 or TRBV12-4 to TRBJ1-6, with D uncertain. The CDR3 extends over 13 amino acids. V was shortened by 6 bases and J by 9 bases, with 12 bases between the two germline ends. CDR3 in amino acids: CASSPIIRSPLHF. DNA of the CDR3: TGTGCCAGCAGCCCCATAATCCGTTCACCCCTCCACTTT.

This clonotype was detected a few times. The chain links TRBV7-2 to TRBJ2-7, with 10 bases fitting TRBD1. After removal of 0 bases from V and 4 bases from J, the junction contained 3 bases not matched to a gene. The CDR3 consists of 15 residues. Germline V gene lookup returns CDR1 SGHTA and CDR2 FQGNSA. The DNA for the CDR3 is TGTGCCAGCAGCTTAGCGTCGGACAGGGGGTACGAGCAGTACTTC. It encodes CASSLASDRGYEQYF.

V usage is TRBV20-1 and J usage is TRBJ2-7; 7 nucleotides line up with TRBD1. The CDR3 has 13 residues. The germline CDR1 and CDR2 sequences are DFQATT and SNEGSKA (reference sequence). V lost 7 bases to trimming and J lost 4 bases; unmatched junction nucleotides: 10. CDR3 bases: TGCAGTGTATCACTACAGGGGTTATACGAGCAGTACTTC. It is translated as CSVSLQGLYEQYF.

In its sample, this clonotype was seen a few times. V usage is TRBV7-2 and J usage is TRBJ2-3; weak D call: TRBD1 (6 bases). The CDR3 has 14 amino acids. V lost 2 bases and J 1 base, leaving 7 bases between the germline ends. Germline loops: CDR1 SGHTA, CDR2 FQGNSA. In nucleotides, the CDR3 is TGTGCCAGCAGCTTAAACAGGGGCACAGATACGCAGTATTTT. It codes for CASSLNRGTDTQYF.

J is TRBJ1-2 and V is TRBV25-1, with TRBD1 identical over 7 bases. Germline assignment: CDR1 MGHDK and CDR2 SYGVNS. The CDR3 is made up of 19 amino acids. Trimming removed 4 bases from V and 5 bases from J; junction bases left unmatched: 22. The DNA for the CDR3 is TGTGCCAGCAGTGCCCAGAGACAGGGTAAAGGGCGCTGGGGTTATGGCTACACCTTC. Amino acid sequence: CASSAQRQGKGRWGYGYTF.

Details on this clonotype: At one boundary the junction diverges from the germline segment, which might be a read error. The chain carries TRBV20-1 and TRBJ2-7, with D tentatively TRBD1 (6 bases). CDR1 and CDR2 (germline): DFQATT, SNEGSKA (reference sequence). This CDR3 region has 13 residues. The CDR3 sequence: CSARRTDSYGQYF. CDR3 DNA: TGCAGTGCTAGGAGGACAGACTCCTACGGGCAGTACTTC.

This clonotype was seen a few times. The chain recombines TRBV28 with TRBJ2-3, with TRBD2 matching 7 bases. The CDR3 loop spans 17 amino acids. CDR1 MDHEN and CDR2 SYDVKM come from the germline V gene. The junction had 8 bases not matched to a gene; V was cut back by 2 bases and J by 0 bases. The CDR3 spells CASSLVAGYSSTDTQYF. In DNA, the CDR3 is TGTGCCAGCAGTTTAGTAGCGGGCTACTCTAGCACAGATACGCAGTATTTT.

Only a few counts were recorded for this clonotype. The V gene is TRBV29-1, the J gene TRBJ2-7; D gene ambiguous. This CDR3 region has 14 residues. V lost 0 bases, J lost 4 bases, and 13 bases lay in between. Per germline, CDR1 SQVTM and CDR2 ANQGSEA. This CDR3 reads CSVEDPKEAYEQYF. The CDR3, as DNA: TGCAGCGTTGAAGATCCCAAAGAGGCATACGAGCAGTACTTC.

This clonotype appeared once. Given the absence of the conserved phenylalanine or tryptophan at the CDR3 end, a read error is likely. The rearrangement joins TRBV29-1 to TRBJ2-3, with 7 positions matching TRBD2. CDR1 is SQVTM, CDR2 ANQGSEA, per germline. The CDR3 contains 13 residues. The ends lost 8 bases at V and 5 bases at J; junction bases unmatched: 10. The CDR3 nucleotides are TGCAGCCACTCCCGGGAGGAAGGAGATACGCAGTATATT. It specifies CSHSREEGDTQYI.

The table lists this clonotype with a few counts. The junction and the germline gene differ at one end; a read error may be behind it. The gene calls are TRBV20-1 and TRBJ2-1; 7 nucleotides align to TRBD1. The CDR3 has 13 residues. Germline V gene data show CDR1 as DFQATT and CDR2 as SNEGSKA (reference sequence). The CDR3 is CSASRDSYHEQFF. In DNA, the CDR3 is TGCAGTGCCTCCCGGGACAGCTACCATGAGCAGTTCTTC.

This clonotype was detected many times. The chain links TRBV6-4 to TRBJ2-6; D is uncertain. V lost 3 bases and J lost 1, with 4 bases in between. The CDR3 has 14 residues. CDR1 MRHNA and CDR2 SNTAGT come from the germline V gene. CDR3 amino acids: CASSEGSGANVLTF. The CDR3 region has the DNA TGTGCCAGCAGTGAGGGGTCTGGGGCCAACGTCCTGACTTTC.

The genes are TRBV19 and TRBJ2-5; the match to TRBD1 covers 7 bases. CDR1 and CDR2 (germline): LNHDA, SQIVND (reference sequence). The CDR3 length is 13 residues. Losses at the gene ends were 5 bases for V and 7 bases for J; bases not matched to a gene: 7. The CDR3 bases are TGTGCCAGTAGTCCGACAGGGTCATGGACCCAGTACTTC. It specifies CASSPTGSWTQYF. Based on the CDR3 plus reference TRBV19 and TRBJ2-5, the full variable domain is DGGITQSPKYLFRKEGQNVTLSCEQNLNHDAMYWYRQDPGQGLRLIYYSQIVNDFQKGDIAEGYSVSREKKESFPLTVTSAQKNPTAFYLCASSPTGSWTQYFGPGTRLLVL.

This clonotype was recorded a few times. J is TRBJ2-5 and V is TRBV2; possible D gene TRBD1, 6 bases. V lost 2 bases to trimming and J lost 3 bases, with 16 bases between them. There are 16 residues in the CDR3. The germline V gene encodes CDR1 SNHLY and CDR2 FYNNEI. This chain's CDR3 is CASSEFTGPVEETQYF. The CDR3 nucleotides are TGTGCCAGCAGTGAATTTACAGGGCCGGTGGAAGAGACCCAGTACTTC.